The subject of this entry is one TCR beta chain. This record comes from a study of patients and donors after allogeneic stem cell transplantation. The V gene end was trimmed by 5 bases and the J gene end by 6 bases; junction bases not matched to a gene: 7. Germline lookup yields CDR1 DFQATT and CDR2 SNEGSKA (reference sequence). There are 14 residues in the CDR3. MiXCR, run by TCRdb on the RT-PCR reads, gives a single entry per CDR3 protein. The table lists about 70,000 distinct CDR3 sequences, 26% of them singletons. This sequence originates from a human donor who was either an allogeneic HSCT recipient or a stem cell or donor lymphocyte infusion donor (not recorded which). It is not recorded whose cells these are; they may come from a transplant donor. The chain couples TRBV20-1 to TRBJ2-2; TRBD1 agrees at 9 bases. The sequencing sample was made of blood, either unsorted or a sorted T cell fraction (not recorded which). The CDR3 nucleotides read TGCAGTGCTCGACAGGGGGTTAGCTCCGGGGAGCTGTTTTTT. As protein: CSARQGVSSGELFF.